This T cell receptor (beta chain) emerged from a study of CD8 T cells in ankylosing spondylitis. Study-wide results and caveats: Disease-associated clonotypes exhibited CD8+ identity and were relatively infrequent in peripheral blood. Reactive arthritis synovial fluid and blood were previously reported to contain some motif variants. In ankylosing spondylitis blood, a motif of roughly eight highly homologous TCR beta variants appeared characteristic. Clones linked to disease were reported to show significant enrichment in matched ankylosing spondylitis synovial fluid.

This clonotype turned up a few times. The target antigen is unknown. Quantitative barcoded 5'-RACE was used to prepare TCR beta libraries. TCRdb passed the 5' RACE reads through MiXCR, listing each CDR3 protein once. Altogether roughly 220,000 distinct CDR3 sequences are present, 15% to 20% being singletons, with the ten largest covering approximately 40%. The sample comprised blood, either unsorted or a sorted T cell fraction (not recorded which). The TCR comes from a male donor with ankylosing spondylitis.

For the CDR3, the DNA is TGTGCCAGCAGCTCCGATCTCGGGACTAGCCGCTACGAGCAGTACTTC. This encodes CASSSDLGTSRYEQYF. The V call is TRBV6-1, the J call TRBJ2-7; 9 nucleotides agree with TRBD2. Trimming cost V 6 bases and J 3 bases; bases outside gene matches: 12. Germline lookup yields CDR1 MNHNS and CDR2 SASEGT. The CDR3 extends over 16 amino acids.